Sequencing of this T cell receptor beta chain was carried out in a study of identical twins. Broader study findings: Twin pairs had excess sharing that was weaker in beta out-of-frame sequences.

One entry per CDR3 protein results from TCRdb running MiXCR on the 5' RACE reads. The data hold about 190,000 distinct CDR3 sequences, with approximately 15% observed a single time. This clonotype was recorded a few times. What it binds is unknown. V gave up 3 bases and J gave up 0 bases, with 10 bases separating them. This CDR3 contains 15 residues. The donor group consisted entirely of healthy Caucasians. The same sample was also used in a study of T cells expressing NK-cell markers. That source adds: Each of roughly six donors carried dominant NKG2C+ clonotypes accounting for roughly 1.0-7.5% of CD8+ T cells.

Sequences were obtained from CD8+ T cells sorted from blood. V is TRBV12-3 or TRBV12-4 and J is TRBJ2-3, with a possible D match to TRBD2 (5 bases). The source is a young woman in good health. The CDR3 nucleotides are TGTGCCAGCAGTTTCAGCGGAGCTAGCACAGATACGCAGTATTTT. Amino acid sequence: CASSFSGASTDTQYF.